This T cell receptor (beta chain) was identified during a study of blood T cell repertoires in COVID-19. Turning to the study itself: The United States, Italy and Spain supplied acute and convalescent COVID-19 samples. PBMCs, B-cell-depleted T cells, or T cells provided the cDNA or gDNA that made up the material.

Methods used by the authors: Reference gene primer amplification gave estimated nucleated cell counts. Clones were read by immunoSEQ multiplex PCR, and TCRdb kept only the in-frame ones, dropping some. V, J and clone size are taken as reported in that table, and D and trimming were inferred from the DNA itself. The profile covers approximately 77,000 clones, with roughly 80% appearing a single time and around 4.7% taken by the ten largest. V shed 4 bases, J shed 3 bases, and the junction held 4 bases outside the gene matches. This CDR3 is built from 15 residues. CDR1 is SGHDN and CDR2 is FVKESK in the germline V gene.

The sequenced sample was peripheral blood. This receptor was taken from a woman in her seventies with acute or convalescent COVID-19. The rearrangement joins TRBV14 to TRBJ2-2; TRBD1 aligns across 8 bases. The CDR3 spells CASSLTGVHTGELFF. Written as DNA, the CDR3 is TGTGCCAGCAGCCTGACAGGGGTCCACACCGGGGAGCTGTTTTTT.